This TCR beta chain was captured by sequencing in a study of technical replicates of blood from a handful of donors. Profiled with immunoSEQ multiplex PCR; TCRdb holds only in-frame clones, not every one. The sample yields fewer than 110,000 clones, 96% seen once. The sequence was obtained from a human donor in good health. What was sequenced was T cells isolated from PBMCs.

CDR3 coding DNA: TGTGCCAGCAGCCCCGGACAGACCTACGAGCAGTACTTC. It encodes CASSPGQTYEQYF. The V and J genes are TRBV7-2 and TRBJ2-7; D is perhaps TRBD1 (6 bases). The CDR3 runs to 13 residues. The germline V and J ends were trimmed by 5 bases and 2 bases, with 10 bases remaining between them. CDR1 SGHTA and CDR2 FQGNSA come from the germline V gene.